This entry is about one T cell receptor beta chain. Its cognate antigen has yet to be identified. It has no much larger one-base neighbor in the sample; base qualities were not kept. In light of the paper, this sample's time point label describes: cycle 1 day 1 (C1D1), immediately before nivolumab initiation. Relapse after autologous stem cell transplantation had occurred in all trial patients, and cohorts A, B and C were distinguished by prior brentuximab vedotin exposure. The trial cohort included 55 to 60 patients with relapsed/refractory classical Hodgkin lymphoma, and each patient had a best overall response of complete response, partial response or progressive disease. Single-agent nivolumab was administered to trial patients in the multi-cohort phase II CheckMate 205 trial. Best overall response was determined by an independent review committee according to the 2007 International Working Group response criteria. Trial PBMCs were obtained immediately prior to nivolumab initiation (C1D1) and on therapy at cycle 2 day 1 and cycle 4 day 1. Peripheral blood was collected in 8 mL Vacutainer Cell Preparation Tubes, from which PBMCs were isolated by centrifugation and then cryopreserved.

The Qiagen DNeasy kit was used to extract genomic DNA from unsorted PBMCs and from the negatively selected CD4+ and CD8+ fractions. TCR beta CDR3 regions were amplified by immunoSEQ multiplex PCR using primers annealing to V and J segments. A synthetic immune receptor repertoire was used to minimize amplification bias, and any remaining bias was removed computationally after sequencing. As for the original processing: Custom Python scripts were used to quantify repertoire diversity as the Shannon entropy index. Unsorted, CD4+ and CD8+ repertoires were analyzed separately, except in combined analyses where CD4+ and CD8+ sequences were merged in silico. Clonal expansion was defined as at least a 2-fold frequency increase after treatment relative to C1D1, with a pseudocount of 0.5 for undetected baseline clones. Clones with 0 or 1 copy at C1D1 were classified as singleton clones, and clones with 2 or more copies were classified as non-singleton clones. By matching protein sequences in sorted samples from the same patient, clones expanded in unsorted samples were annotated as CD4+, CD8+ or unknown. Wilcoxon tests were applied to paired samples to test diversity changes from C1D1 to C4D1. Imported from immuneACCESS, the table was reduced by TCRdb to in-frame sequences with V and J called. These copies leave out some clones; in studies compared against another copy, an unresolved V gene accounts for under half, and the cause of the remainder is not known. V, J and clone size derive from that table, while D and trimming were established from the DNA sequence. For this sample the table gives about 62,000 clones, of which roughly 88% were detected only once. The ten largest account for approximately 12% of the sample.

This record comes from a study of PD-1 blockade in classical Hodgkin lymphoma (dated by TCRdb to the early 2020s). Concerning the study at large: Nivolumab dosing was 3 mg/kg intravenously every 2 weeks, continuing until either disease progression or unacceptable toxicity. A peripheral blood immune signature of response to PD-1 blockade in classical Hodgkin lymphoma was defined using TCR beta sequencing and CyTOF. What the authors observed across the whole study: CD4+ but not CD8+ TCR diversity rose significantly by C4D1 (p=0.0027 vs p=0.16), most apparent in complete responders (p=0.02). The study was limited to a single clinical trial cohort, and causes of repertoire differences, possibly disease activity or prior therapy, remained undefined. Newly diagnosed patients were reported to have lower baseline TCR diversity than healthy donors, and relapsed/refractory patients were reported to have lower baseline TCR diversity still. Lower diversity was seen in patients whose nivolumab began less than 1 year after ASCT, and these patients were left out of later analyses so that immune reconstitution would not confound the results. Trial patients with a complete response had baseline diversity similar to that of newly diagnosed patients, while partial responders and progressors had significantly lower diversity.

V and J lose 5 bases and 0 bases, and a span of 13 bases separates them. According to the germline V gene, CDR1 reads SGHTA and CDR2 reads FQGNSA. The CDR3 runs 16 residues from the cysteine to the phenylalanine. Only CDR3 DNA remains: 48 bases, in frame from the first base. The specimen was peripheral blood mononuclear cells (PBMCs), collected at baseline. In this chain, TRBV7-2 is recombined with TRBJ1-4; the D gene lacks a confident call. This TCR was recovered from a human donor with classical Hodgkin lymphoma. The DNA reads as follows: TGTGCCAGCAGCCAAGTCGACTCCACAACTAATGAAAAACTGTTTTTT. It specifies CASSQVDSTTNEKLFF. The reference TRBV7-2 and TRBJ1-4 proteins fill in what lies around the CDR3, so the full variable domain reads GAGVSQSPSNKVTEKGKDVELRCDPISGHTALYWYRQSLGQGLEFLIYFQGNSAPDKSGLPSDRFSAERTGGSVSTLTIQRTQQEDSAVYLCASSQVDSTTNEKLFFGSGTQLSVL.